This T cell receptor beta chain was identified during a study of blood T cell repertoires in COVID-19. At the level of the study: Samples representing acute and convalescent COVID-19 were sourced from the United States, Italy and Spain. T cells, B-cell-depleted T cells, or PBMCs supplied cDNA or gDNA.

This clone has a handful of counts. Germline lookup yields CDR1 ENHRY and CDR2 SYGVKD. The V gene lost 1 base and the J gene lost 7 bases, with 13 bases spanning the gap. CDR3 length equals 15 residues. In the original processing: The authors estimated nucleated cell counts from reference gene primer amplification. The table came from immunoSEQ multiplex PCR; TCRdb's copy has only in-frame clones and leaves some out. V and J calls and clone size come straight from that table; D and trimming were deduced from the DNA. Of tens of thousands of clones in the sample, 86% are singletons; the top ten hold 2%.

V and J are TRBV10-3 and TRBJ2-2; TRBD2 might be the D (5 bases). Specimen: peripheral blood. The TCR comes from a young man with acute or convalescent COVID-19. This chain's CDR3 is CAISEFRSGNGELFF. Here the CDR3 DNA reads TGTGCCATCAGTGAGTTCCGTTCCGGGAACGGGGAGCTGTTTTTT.